This T cell receptor (beta chain) was sequenced for a study of T cell responses to AZD1222 COVID-19 vaccine. Study at large: Second doses at about 4 or about 12 weeks were pooled.

This clone appeared a few times. TCRdb keeps only in-frame clones here, not all; method: immunoSEQ multiplex PCR. The top ten hold 5% to 5.5% of the sample, which has about 160,000 clones, 89% seen once. This CDR3 is built from 15 residues. The V gene end was trimmed by 5 bases and the J gene end by 9 bases; junction bases not matched to a gene: 7. The germline gives CDR1 SGHTA, CDR2 FQGTGA. This chain uses TRBV7-3 with TRBJ2-1, with TRBD2 matching 13 bases. The sequence was obtained from an adult in good health. The starting material was peripheral blood, obtained on day 0 of AZD1222 vaccination. CDR3 sequence reads: CASSAGLAGVAEQFF. The CDR3 DNA follows: TGTGCCAGCAGCGCCGGACTAGCGGGAGTCGCTGAGCAGTTCTTC.